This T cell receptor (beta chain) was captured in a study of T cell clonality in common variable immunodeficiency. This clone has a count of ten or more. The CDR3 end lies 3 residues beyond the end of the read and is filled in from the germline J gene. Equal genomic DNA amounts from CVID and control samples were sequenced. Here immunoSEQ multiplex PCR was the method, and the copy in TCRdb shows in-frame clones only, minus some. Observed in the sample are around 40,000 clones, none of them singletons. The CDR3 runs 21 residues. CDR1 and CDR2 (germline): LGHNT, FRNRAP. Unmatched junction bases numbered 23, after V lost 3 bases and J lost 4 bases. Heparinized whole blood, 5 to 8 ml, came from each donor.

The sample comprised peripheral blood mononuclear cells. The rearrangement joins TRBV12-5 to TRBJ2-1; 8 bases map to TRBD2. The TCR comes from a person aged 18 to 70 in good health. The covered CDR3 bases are TGTGCTAGTGGTTTCTGGGAAACGGGCGGGGGGCCCCCTTTAATTTACAATGAG. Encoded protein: CASGFWETGGGPPLIYNE. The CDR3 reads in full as CASGFWETGGGPPLIYNEQFF.